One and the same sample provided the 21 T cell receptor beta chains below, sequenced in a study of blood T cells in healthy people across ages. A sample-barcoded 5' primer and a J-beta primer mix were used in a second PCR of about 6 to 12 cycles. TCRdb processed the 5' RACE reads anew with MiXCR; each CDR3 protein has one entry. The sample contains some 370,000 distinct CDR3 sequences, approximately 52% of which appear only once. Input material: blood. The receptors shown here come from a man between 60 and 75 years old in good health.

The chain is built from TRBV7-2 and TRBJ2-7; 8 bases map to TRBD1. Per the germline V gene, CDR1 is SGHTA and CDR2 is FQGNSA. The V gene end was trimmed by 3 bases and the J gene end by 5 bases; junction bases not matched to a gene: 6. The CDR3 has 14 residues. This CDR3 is CASSLGPGGDEQYF. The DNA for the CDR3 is TGTGCCAGCAGCTTGGGCCCAGGGGGCGACGAGCAGTACTTC. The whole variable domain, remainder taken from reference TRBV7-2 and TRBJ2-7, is GAGVSQSPSNKVTEKGKDVELRCDPISGHTALYWYRQSLGQGLEFLIYFQGNSAPDKSGLPSDRFSAERTGGSVSTLTIQRTQQEDSAVYLCASSLGPGGDEQYFGPGTRLTVT.

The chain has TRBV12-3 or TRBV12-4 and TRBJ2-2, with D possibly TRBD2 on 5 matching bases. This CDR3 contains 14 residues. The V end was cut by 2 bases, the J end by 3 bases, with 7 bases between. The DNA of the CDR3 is TGTGCCAGCAGTTTACAGCGGCACACCGGGGAGCTGTTTTTT. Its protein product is CASSLQRHTGELFF.

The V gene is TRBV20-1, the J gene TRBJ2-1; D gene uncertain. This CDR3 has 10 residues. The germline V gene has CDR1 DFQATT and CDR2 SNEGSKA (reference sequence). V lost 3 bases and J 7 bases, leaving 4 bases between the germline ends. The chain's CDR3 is CSASRNEQFF. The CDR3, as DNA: TGCAGTGCTAGTAGAAATGAGCAGTTCTTC.

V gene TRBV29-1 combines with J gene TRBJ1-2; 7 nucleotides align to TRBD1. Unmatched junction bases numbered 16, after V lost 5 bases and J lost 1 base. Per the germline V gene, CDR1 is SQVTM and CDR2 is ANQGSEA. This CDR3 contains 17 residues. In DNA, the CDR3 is TGCAGCGTTTCCAACAGGGGCCCTTCCATAAATAACTATGGCTACACCTTC. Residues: CSVSNRGPSINNYGYTF.

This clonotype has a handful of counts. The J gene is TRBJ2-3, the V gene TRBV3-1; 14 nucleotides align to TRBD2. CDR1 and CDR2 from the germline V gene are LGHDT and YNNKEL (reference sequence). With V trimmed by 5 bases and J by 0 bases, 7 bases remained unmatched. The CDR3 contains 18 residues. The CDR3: CASSSSRLAGGSTDTQYF. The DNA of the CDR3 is TGTGCCAGCAGCTCCAGCCGACTAGCGGGGGGGAGCACAGATACGCAGTATTTT.

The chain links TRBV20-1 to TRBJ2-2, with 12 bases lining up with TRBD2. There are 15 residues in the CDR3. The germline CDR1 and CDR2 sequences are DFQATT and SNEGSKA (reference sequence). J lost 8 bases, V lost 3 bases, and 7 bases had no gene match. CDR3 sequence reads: CSASRLAGGHGELFF. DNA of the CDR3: TGCAGTGCTAGTAGGCTAGCGGGAGGGCATGGGGAGCTGTTTTTT.

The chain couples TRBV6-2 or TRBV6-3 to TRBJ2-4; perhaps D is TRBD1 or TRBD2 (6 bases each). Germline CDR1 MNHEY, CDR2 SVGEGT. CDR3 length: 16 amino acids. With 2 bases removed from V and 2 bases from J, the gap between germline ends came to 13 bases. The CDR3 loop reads CASSYRQGRSKNIQYF. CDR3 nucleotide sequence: TGTGCCAGCAGTTACAGGCAGGGGAGGTCCAAAAACATTCAGTACTTC.

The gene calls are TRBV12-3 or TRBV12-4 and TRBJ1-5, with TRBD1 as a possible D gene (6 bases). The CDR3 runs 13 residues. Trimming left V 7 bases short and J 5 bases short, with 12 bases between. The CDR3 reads CASTDQGYQPQHF. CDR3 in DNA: TGTGCCAGCACTGACCAGGGGTATCAGCCCCAGCATTTT.

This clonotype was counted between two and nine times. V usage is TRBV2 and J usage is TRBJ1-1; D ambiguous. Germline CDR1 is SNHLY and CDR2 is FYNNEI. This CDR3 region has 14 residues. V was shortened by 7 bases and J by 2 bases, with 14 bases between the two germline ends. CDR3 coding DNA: TGTGCCAGCAACCCCGCGACAACAAACACTGAAGCTTTCTTT. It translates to CASNPATTNTEAFF.

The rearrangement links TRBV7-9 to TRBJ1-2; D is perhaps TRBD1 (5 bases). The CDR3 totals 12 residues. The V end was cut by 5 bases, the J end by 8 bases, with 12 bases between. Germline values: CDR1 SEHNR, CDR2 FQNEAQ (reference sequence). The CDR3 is CASSLRADGYTF. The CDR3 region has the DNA TGTGCCAGCAGCCTCAGGGCAGACGGCTACACCTTC.

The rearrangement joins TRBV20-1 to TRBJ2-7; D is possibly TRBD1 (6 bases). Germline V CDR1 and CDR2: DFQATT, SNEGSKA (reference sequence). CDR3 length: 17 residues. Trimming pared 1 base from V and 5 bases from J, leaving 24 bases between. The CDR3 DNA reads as TGCAGTGCTAGAGCCGCTACGTTACCGTTGACAGGCAACGAGCAGTACTTC. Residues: CSARAATLPLTGNEQYF.

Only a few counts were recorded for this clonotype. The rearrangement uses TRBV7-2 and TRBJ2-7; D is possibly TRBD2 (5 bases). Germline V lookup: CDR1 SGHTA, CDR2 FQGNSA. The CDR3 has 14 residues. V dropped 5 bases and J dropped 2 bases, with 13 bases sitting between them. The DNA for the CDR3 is TGTGCCAGCAGCCTCTCTAGCCCCCCCTACGAGCAGTACTTC. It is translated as CASSLSSPPYEQYF.

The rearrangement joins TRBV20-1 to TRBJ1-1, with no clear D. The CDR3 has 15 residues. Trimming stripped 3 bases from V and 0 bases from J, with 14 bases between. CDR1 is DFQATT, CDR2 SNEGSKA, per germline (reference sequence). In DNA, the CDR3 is TGCAGTGCTAGGTCCCGATCGCAGTTGAACACTGAAGCTTTCTTT. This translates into CSARSRSQLNTEAFF.

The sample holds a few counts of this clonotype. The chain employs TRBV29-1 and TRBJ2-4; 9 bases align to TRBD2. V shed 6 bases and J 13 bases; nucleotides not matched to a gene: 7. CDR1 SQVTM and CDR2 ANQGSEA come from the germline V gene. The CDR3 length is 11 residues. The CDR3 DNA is TGCAGCGTGGCTAGCGGGATTGAGCAGTACTTC. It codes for CSVASGIEQYF.

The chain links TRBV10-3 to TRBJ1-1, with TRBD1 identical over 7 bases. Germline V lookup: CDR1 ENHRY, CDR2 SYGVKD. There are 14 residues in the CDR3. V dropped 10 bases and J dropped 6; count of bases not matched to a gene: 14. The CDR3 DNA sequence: TGTGCCACCAGGGGGACAGTCGAGCAAGCTGAAGCTTTCTTT. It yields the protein CATRGTVEQAEAFF.

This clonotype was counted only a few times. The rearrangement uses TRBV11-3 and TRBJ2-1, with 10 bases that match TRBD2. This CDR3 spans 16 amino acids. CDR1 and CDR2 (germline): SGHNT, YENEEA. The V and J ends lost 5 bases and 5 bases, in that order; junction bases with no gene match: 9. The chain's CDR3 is CASSARSGRGDNEQFF. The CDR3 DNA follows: TGTGCCAGCAGCGCACGGAGCGGGAGGGGTGACAATGAGCAGTTCTTC.

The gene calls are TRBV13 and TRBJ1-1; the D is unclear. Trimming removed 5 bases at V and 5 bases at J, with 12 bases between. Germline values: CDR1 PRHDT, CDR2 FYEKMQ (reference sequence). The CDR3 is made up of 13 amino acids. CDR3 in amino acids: CASSTTIRTEAFF. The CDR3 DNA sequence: TGTGCCAGCAGCACCACGATTCGGACTGAAGCTTTCTTT.

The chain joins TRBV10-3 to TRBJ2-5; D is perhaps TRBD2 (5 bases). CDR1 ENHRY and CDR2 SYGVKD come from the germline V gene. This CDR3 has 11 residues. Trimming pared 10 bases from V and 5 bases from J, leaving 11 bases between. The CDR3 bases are TGTGCCACGAGGGTGGCTGAGACCCAGTACTTC. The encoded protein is CATRVAETQYF.

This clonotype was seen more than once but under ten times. CDR3 DNA sequence: TGCAGTGCTAGAGCCCGTCCAGGGGGCGGTGGCTACACCTTC. Translated, it gives CSARARPGGGGYTF. V and J are TRBV20-1 and TRBJ1-2; 8 bases fit TRBD1. V dropped 1 base and J dropped 7; count of bases not matched to a gene: 8. The CDR3 runs to 14 residues. Germline V gives CDR1 DFQATT, CDR2 SNEGSKA (reference sequence).

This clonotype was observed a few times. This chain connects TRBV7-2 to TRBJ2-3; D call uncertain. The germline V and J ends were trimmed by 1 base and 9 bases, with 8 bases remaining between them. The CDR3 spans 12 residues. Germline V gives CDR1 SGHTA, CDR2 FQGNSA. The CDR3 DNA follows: TGTGCCAGCAGCTTAGGATTCACGACGCAGTATTTT. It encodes CASSLGFTTQYF.

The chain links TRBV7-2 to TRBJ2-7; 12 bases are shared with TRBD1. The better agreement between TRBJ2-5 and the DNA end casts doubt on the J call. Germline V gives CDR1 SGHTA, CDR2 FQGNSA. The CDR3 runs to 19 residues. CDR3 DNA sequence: TGTGCCAGCAGCTCCTTCTCCGCCGGGACAGGGGGCCCACAAGAGACCCAGTACTTC. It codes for CASSSFSAGTGGPQETQYF.